What follows describes a single T cell receptor (beta chain). This record comes from a study of control samples from healthy donors and cancer patients. Germline CDR1 is SGHDT and CDR2 is YYEEEE. CDR3 length: 16 amino acids. Trimming at V came to 1 base and at J to 2 bases, leaving 5 bases not matched to a gene. Clones were read by immunoSEQ multiplex PCR, and TCRdb kept only the in-frame ones, dropping some. The sample shows 150,000 to 200,000 clones, roughly 88% of them seen only once. The TCR originated in a young woman in good health. The sequenced sample consisted of blood. The chain has TRBV5-6 and TRBJ2-3; 9 bases fit TRBD1. The DNA of the CDR3 is TGTGCCAGCAGCTTGCGAGGGACAGGGTTCACAGATACGCAGTATTTT. Encoded protein: CASSLRGTGFTDTQYF.